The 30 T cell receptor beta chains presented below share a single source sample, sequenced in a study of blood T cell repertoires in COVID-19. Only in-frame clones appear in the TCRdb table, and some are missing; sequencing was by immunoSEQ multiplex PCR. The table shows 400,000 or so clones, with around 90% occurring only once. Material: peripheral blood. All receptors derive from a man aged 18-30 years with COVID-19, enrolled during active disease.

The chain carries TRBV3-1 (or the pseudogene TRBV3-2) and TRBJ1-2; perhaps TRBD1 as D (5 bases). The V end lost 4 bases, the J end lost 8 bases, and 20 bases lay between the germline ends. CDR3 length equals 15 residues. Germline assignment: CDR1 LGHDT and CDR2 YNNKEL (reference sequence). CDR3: CASSRPADGAIGYTF. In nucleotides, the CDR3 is TGTGCCAGCAGCCGCCCGGCGGATGGGGCAATCGGCTACACCTTC.

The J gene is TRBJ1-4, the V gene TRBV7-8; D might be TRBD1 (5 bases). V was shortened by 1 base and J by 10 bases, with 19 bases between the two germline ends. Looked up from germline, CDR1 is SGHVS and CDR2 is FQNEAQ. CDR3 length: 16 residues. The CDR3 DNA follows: TGTGCCAGCAGCTTAGGCGCGGTGACAGATAGGGGAAAACTGTTTTTT. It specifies CASSLGAVTDRGKLFF.

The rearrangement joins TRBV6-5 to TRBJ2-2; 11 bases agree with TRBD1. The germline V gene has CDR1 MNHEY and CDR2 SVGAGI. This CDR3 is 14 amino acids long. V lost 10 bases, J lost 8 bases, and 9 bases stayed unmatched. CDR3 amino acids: CATPRDRGLGELFF. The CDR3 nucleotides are TGTGCCACCCCGAGGGACAGGGGGTTGGGGGAGCTGTTTTTT.

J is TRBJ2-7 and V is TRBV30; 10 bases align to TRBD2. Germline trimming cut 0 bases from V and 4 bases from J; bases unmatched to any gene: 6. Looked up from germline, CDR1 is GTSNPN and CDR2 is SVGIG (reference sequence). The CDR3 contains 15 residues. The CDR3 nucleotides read TGTGCCTGGAGTGTAGAACTAGCGGGACCTTACGAGCAGTACTTC. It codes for CAWSVELAGPYEQYF.

CDR3 bases: TGTGCCAGCAGTTTACAGAAAAAAGGACTAGCGTTCGGTCACGGGGAGCTGTTTTTT. It specifies CASSLQKKGLAFGHGELFF. The V call is TRBV27, the J call TRBJ2-2, with 9 bases that match TRBD2. V was clipped by 2 bases and J by 7 bases; unmatched bases: 17. Germline CDR1 and CDR2: MNHEY and SMNVEV (reference sequence). This CDR3 region has 19 residues.

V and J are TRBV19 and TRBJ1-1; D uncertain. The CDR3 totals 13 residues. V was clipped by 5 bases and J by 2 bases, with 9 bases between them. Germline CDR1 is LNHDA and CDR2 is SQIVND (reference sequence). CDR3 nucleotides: TGTGCCAGTAGTGGCGGGTTTAACACTGAAGCTTTCTTT. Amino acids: CASSGGFNTEAFF.

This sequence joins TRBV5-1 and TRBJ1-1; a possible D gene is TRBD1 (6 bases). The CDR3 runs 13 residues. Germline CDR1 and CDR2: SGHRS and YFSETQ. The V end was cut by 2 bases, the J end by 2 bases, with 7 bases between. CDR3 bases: TGCGCCAGCAGCTTAGGGGGAAACACTGAAGCTTTCTTT. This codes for CASSLGGNTEAFF.

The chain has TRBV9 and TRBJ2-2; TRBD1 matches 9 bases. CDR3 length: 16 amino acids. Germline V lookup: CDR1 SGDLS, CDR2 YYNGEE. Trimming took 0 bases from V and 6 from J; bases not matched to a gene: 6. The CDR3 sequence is CASSVAGTGYAGELFF. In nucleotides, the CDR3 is TGTGCCAGCAGCGTAGCCGGGACAGGGTACGCCGGGGAGCTGTTTTTT.

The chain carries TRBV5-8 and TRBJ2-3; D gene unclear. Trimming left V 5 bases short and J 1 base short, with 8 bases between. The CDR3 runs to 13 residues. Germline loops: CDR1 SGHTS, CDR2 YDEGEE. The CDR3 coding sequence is TGTGCCAGCAGTCCTATCGGCACAGATACGCAGTATTTT. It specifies CASSPIGTDTQYF.

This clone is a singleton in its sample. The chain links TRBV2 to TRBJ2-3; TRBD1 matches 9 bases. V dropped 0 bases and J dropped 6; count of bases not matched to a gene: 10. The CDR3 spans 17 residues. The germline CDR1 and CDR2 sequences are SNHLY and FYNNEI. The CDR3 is CASSEALPDRGPDTQYF. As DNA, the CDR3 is TGTGCCAGCAGTGAAGCGCTTCCGGACAGGGGACCCGATACGCAGTATTTT.

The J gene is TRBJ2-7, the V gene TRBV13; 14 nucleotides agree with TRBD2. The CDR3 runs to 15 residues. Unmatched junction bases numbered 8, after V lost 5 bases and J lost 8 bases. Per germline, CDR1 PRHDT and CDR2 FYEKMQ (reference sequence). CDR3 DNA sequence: TGTGCCAGCAGCCGGGGACTAGCGGGAGATATCAAGCAGTACTTC. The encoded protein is CASSRGLAGDIKQYF.

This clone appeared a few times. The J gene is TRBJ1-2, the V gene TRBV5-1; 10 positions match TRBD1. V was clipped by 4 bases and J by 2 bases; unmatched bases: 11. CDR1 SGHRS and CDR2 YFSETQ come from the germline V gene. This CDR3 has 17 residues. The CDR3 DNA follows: TGCGCCAGCAGCCCCCGACAGGGGGCGCGTGGGAACTATGGCTACACCTTC. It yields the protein CASSPRQGARGNYGYTF.

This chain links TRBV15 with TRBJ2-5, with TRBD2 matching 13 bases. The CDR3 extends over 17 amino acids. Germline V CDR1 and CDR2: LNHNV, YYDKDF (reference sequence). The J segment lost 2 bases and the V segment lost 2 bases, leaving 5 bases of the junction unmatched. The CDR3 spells CATSRSLGLAGQETQYF. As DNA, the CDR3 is TGTGCCACCAGCAGAAGCTTGGGACTAGCGGGACAAGAGACCCAGTACTTC.

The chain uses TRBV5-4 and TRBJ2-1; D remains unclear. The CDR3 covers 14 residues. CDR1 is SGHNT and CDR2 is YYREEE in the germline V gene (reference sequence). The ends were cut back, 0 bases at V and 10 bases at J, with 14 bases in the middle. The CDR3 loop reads CASSLGLENIEQFF. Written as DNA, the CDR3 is TGTGCCAGCAGCTTGGGACTGGAGAATATAGAGCAGTTCTTC.

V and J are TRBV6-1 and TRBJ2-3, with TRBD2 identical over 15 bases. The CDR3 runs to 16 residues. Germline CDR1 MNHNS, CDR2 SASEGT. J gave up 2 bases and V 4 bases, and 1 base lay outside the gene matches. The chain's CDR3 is CASSGTSGRDTDTQYF. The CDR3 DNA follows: TGTGCCAGCAGTGGGACTAGCGGGAGGGACACAGATACGCAGTATTTT.

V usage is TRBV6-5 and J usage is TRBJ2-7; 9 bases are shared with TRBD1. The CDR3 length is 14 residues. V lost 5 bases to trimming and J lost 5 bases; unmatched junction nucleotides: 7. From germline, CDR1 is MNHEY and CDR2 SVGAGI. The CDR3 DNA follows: TGTGCCAGCAGTCCCGGGACAGGGACTCACGAGCAGTACTTC. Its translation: CASSPGTGTHEQYF.

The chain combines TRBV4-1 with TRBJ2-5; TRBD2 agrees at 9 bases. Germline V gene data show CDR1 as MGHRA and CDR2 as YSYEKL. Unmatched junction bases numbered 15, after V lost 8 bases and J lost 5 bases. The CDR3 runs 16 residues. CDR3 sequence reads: CASARHPGLASETQYF. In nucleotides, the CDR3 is TGCGCCAGCGCCAGGCATCCGGGACTAGCATCGGAGACCCAGTACTTC.

In nucleotides, the CDR3 is TGTGCCAGCAGCTCCGTAACAGGGGATTCACCCCTCCACTTT. Translated: CASSSVTGDSPLHF. The chain recombines TRBV7-8 with TRBJ1-6; 7 bases map to TRBD1. Per the germline V gene, CDR1 is SGHVS and CDR2 is FQNEAQ. The V gene end was trimmed by 4 bases and the J gene end by 8 bases; junction bases not matched to a gene: 5. This CDR3 has 14 amino acids.

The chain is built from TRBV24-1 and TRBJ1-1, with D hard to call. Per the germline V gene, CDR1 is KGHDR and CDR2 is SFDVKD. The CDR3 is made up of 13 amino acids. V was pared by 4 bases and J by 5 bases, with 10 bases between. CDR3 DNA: TGTGCCACCAGTGACGCTACCGGGACTGAAGCTTTCTTT. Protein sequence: CATSDATGTEAFF.

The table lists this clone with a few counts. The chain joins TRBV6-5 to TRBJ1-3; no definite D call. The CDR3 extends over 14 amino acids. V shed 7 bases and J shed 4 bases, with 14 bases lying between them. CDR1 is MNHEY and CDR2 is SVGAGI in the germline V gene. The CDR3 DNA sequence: TGTGCCAGCACCCTGGGCGGGTCCGGAAACACCATATATTTT. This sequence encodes CASTLGGSGNTIYF.

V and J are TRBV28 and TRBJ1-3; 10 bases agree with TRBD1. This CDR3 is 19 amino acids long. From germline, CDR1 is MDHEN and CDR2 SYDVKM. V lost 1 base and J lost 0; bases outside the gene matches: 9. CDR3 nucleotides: TGTGCCAGCAGTTTATACGCCGGGACAGGGGCGACCTCTGGAAACACCATATATTTT. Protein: CASSLYAGTGATSGNTIYF.

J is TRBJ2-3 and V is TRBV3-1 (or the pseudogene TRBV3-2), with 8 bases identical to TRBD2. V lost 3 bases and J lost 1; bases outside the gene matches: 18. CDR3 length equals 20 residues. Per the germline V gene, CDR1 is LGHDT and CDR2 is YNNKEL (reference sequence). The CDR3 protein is CASSQLLIAGYTGGTDTQYF. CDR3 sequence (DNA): TGTGCCAGCAGCCAGTTACTTATAGCGGGGTACACCGGGGGCACAGATACGCAGTATTTT.

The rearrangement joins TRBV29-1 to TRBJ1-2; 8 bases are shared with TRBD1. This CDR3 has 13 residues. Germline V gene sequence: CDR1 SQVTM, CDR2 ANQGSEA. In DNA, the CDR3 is TGCAGGGGGGACAGGCCAGTTAACTATGGCTACACCTTC. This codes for CRGDRPVNYGYTF.

The DNA for the CDR3 is TGTGCCAGCAGCTTGGAGGGGACTGAAGCTTTCTTT. Translated: CASSLEGTEAFF. The genes are TRBV5-6 and TRBJ1-1; a weak D match, TRBD1 (5 bases). This CDR3 region has 12 residues. V was cut by 0 bases and J by 5 bases, with 5 bases left in between. Per the germline V gene, CDR1 is SGHDT and CDR2 is YYEEEE.

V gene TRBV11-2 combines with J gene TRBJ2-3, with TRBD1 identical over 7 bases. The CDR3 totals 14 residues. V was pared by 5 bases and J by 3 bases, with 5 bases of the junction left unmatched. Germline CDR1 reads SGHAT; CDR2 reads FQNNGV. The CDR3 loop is CASSADRRTDTQYF. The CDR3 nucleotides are TGTGCCAGCAGCGCGGACAGGAGGACAGATACGCAGTATTTT.

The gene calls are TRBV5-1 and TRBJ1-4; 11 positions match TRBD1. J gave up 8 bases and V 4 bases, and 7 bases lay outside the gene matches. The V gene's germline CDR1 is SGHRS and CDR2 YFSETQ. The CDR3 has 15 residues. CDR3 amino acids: CASSDRTGGREKLFF. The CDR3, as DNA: TGCGCCAGCAGCGACAGGACAGGGGGCAGGGAAAAACTGTTTTTT.

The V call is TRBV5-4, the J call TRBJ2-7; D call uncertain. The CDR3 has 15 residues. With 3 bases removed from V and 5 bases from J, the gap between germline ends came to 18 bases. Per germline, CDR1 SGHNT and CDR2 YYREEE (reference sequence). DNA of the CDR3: TGTGCCAGCAGCTCCGCGACCCGCGGCCGGCACGAGCAGTACTTC. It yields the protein CASSSATRGRHEQYF.

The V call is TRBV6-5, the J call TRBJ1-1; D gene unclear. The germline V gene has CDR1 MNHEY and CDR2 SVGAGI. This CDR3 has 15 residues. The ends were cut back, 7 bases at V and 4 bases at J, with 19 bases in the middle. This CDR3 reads CASNELRFMGTEAFF. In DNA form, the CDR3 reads TGTGCCAGCAACGAACTGAGGTTTATGGGCACTGAAGCTTTCTTT.

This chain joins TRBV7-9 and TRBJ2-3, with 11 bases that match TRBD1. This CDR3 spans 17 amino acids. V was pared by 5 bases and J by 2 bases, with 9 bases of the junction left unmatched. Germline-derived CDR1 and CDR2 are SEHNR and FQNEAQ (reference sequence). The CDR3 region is CASSPWTGGLDTDTQYF. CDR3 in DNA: TGTGCCAGCAGCCCTTGGACAGGGGGCTTGGACACAGATACGCAGTATTTT.

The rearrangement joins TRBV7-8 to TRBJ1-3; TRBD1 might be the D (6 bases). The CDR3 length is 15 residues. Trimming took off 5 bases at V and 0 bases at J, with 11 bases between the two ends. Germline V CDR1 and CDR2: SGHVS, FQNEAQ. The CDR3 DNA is TGTGCCAGCAGCATTACAGGGACCTCTGGAAACACCATATATTTT. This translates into CASSITGTSGNTIYF. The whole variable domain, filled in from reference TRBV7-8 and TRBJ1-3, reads GAGVSQSPRYKVAKRGQDVALRCDPISGHVSLFWYQQALGQGPEFLTYFQNEAQLDKSGLPSDRFFAERPEGSVSTLKIQRTQQEDSAVYLCASSITGTSGNTIYFGEGSWLTVV.